The rows below give T cell receptor beta chains drawn from one sample of a study of blood T cell repertoires in COVID-19. The protocol was immunoSEQ multiplex PCR, while the TCRdb copy is restricted to in-frame clones and leaves out a portion. This sample has 95,000 to 150,000 clones, with 90% found just once. Sample: peripheral blood. The receptors originated from an older woman with COVID-19, enrolled during active disease. The CDR3 runs from the conserved cysteine through the conserved F or W. A D gene is named only where the DNA matches it firmly. Clone size is not always given. Where it is, it says once, few, many or a class for expanded clones.

CDR3: CASSQGGQGGETQYF
DNA: TGTGCCAGCAGCCAAGGTGGGCAGGGAGGGGAGACCCAGTACTTC
V: TRBV3-1/TRBV3-2
size: .
D: TRBD2
J: TRBJ2-5

CDR3: CASSQVDNSPLHF
DNA: TGTGCCAGCAGCCAAGTAGATAATTCACCCCTCCACTTT
V: TRBV4-2
size: once
D: .
J: TRBJ1-6

CDR3: CASSSGTGVGEQYF
DNA: TGTGCCAGCTCATCGGGGACAGGGGTCGGAGAGCAGTACTTC
V: TRBV18
size: .
D: TRBD1
J: TRBJ2-7

CDR3: CASSLALAPYEQYF
DNA: TGTGCCAGCAGCTTAGCACTAGCGCCTTACGAGCAGTACTTC
V: TRBV7-2
size: .
D: TRBD2
J: TRBJ2-7

CDR3: CASSPRQPNQPQHF
DNA: TGTGCCAGCAGTCCCCGACAGCCCAATCAGCCCCAGCATTTT
V: TRBV6-2/TRBV6-3
size: .
D: .
J: TRBJ1-5

CDR3: CASSRPSGEPQHF
DNA: TGTGCCAGCAGTCGCCCATCAGGGGAGCCCCAGCATTTT
V: TRBV6-2/TRBV6-3
size: .
D: .
J: TRBJ1-5

CDR3: CAIDRPDRRDNGYTF
DNA: TGTGCCATTGATCGACCCGACCGAAGGGACAATGGCTACACCTTC
V: TRBV11-2
size: .
D: .
J: TRBJ1-2

CDR3: CASSLNLAGANEQFF
DNA: TGTGCCAGCAGCTTAAACCTAGCGGGGGCCAATGAGCAGTTCTTC
V: TRBV7-9
size: .
D: TRBD2
J: TRBJ2-1

CDR3: CASRVEGGGQETQYF
DNA: TGCGCCAGCAGAGTGGAAGGCGGGGGCCAAGAGACCCAGTACTTC
V: TRBV5-1
size: .
D: TRBD2
J: TRBJ2-5

CDR3: CASSQDARVRMVGEQFF
DNA: TGTGCCAGCAGCCAGGATGCCAGGGTGCGGATGGTTGGTGAGCAGTTCTTC
V: TRBV3-1/TRBV3-2
size: .
D: .
J: TRBJ2-1

CDR3: CASSQGLRGGAFF
DNA: TGCGCCAGCAGCCAGGGGCTACGGGGGGGAGCTTTCTTT
V: TRBV4-3
size: .
D: .
J: TRBJ1-1

CDR3: CASTGQGAQPQHF
DNA: TGTGCCAGCACAGGACAGGGGGCTCAGCCCCAGCATTTT
V: TRBV2
size: .
D: TRBD1
J: TRBJ1-5

CDR3: CATSDPGDTQYF
DNA: TGTGCCACCAGTGATCCGGGGGATACGCAGTATTTT
V: TRBV24-1
size: .
D: .
J: TRBJ2-3

CDR3: CASSITLSGTDTQYF
DNA: TGTGCCAGTAGTATAACCCTATCCGGCACAGATACGCAGTATTTT
V: TRBV19
size: .
D: .
J: TRBJ2-3

CDR3: CAISEGQLQETQYF
DNA: TGTGCCATCAGTGAGGGACAGCTCCAAGAGACCCAGTACTTC
V: TRBV10-3
size: .
D: .
J: TRBJ2-5

CDR3: CASSPSFTGELFF
DNA: TGTGCCAGCTCACCGAGCTTTACCGGGGAGCTGTTTTTT
V: TRBV18
size: .
D: .
J: TRBJ2-2

CDR3: CAISPGQGNTGELFF
DNA: TGTGCCATCAGTCCGGGACAGGGGAACACCGGGGAGCTGTTTTTT
V: TRBV10-3
size: .
D: TRBD1
J: TRBJ2-2

CDR3: CASFSRTGSEAFF
DNA: TGTGCCAGTTTTTCCAGGACAGGGTCCGAAGCTTTCTTT
V: TRBV19
size: .
D: TRBD1
J: TRBJ1-1

CDR3: CASSVPSGGNTDTQYF
DNA: TGTGCCAGCAGCGTCCCTAGCGGGGGGAACACAGATACGCAGTATTTT
V: TRBV11-1
size: .
D: TRBD2
J: TRBJ2-3

CDR3: CASTGQASYEQYF
DNA: TGTGCCAGCACCGGACAGGCCTCCTACGAGCAGTACTTC
V: TRBV6-5
size: .
D: TRBD1
J: TRBJ2-7

CDR3: CASSSGQGVGEQFF
DNA: TGCGCCAGCAGCTCCGGACAGGGGGTGGGGGAGCAGTTCTTC
V: TRBV5-1
size: .
D: TRBD1
J: TRBJ2-1

CDR3: CAWSVPLGSYSYEQYF
DNA: TGTGCCTGGAGTGTACCCTTGGGCAGTTACTCCTACGAGCAGTACTTC
V: TRBV30
size: .
D: .
J: TRBJ2-7

CDR3: CASSDWGQGGANEKLFF
DNA: TGTGCCAGCAGTGACTGGGGACAGGGGGGAGCTAATGAAAAACTGTTTTTT
V: TRBV6-4
size: .
D: TRBD1
J: TRBJ1-4

CDR3: CASSEAGDRGYTF
DNA: TGCGCCAGCAGTGAGGCCGGGGATCGGGGCTACACCTTC
V: TRBV5-1
size: .
D: .
J: TRBJ1-2

CDR3: CASSQGRGEQEKLFF
DNA: TGTGCCAGCAGCCAAGGGAGGGGAGAGCAGGAAAAACTGTTTTTT
V: TRBV3-1/TRBV3-2
size: .
D: .
J: TRBJ1-4

CDR3: CASSRGLRLTGELFF
DNA: TGTGCCAGCAGCCGTGGACTACGGCTCACCGGGGAGCTGTTTTTT
V: TRBV7-3
size: .
D: .
J: TRBJ2-2

CDR3: CASSRDRLSEQYF
DNA: TGTGCCAGCAGCCGGGACAGGTTGAGCGAGCAGTACTTC
V: TRBV14
size: .
D: TRBD1
J: TRBJ2-7

CDR3: CASSSRQGGTEAFF
DNA: TGTGCCAGCAGCTCGCGACAGGGAGGAACTGAAGCTTTCTTT
V: TRBV4-2
size: .
D: TRBD1
J: TRBJ1-1

CDR3: CASSPPGVRDEQFF
DNA: TGTGCCAGCAGCCCGCCGGGGGTCCGGGATGAGCAGTTCTTC
V: TRBV7-8
size: .
D: .
J: TRBJ2-1

CDR3: CASRGGTGGNYEQYF
DNA: TGCGCCAGCAGGGGCGGGACAGGGGGGAACTACGAGCAGTACTTC
V: TRBV5-1
size: .
D: TRBD1
J: TRBJ2-7

CDR3: CASNQGRVTEAFF
DNA: TGTGCCAGCAACCAAGGGCGGGTGACTGAAGCTTTCTTT
V: TRBV6-5
size: .
D: .
J: TRBJ1-1

CDR3: CATRGKGDSPLHF
DNA: TGTGCCACCCGAGGGAAAGGAGATTCACCCCTCCACTTT
V: TRBV11-2
size: .
D: .
J: TRBJ1-6

CDR3: CASSPQGTSMRNEKLFF
DNA: TGTGCCAGCAGCCCCCAGGGTACGAGTATGCGGAATGAAAAACTGTTTTTT
V: TRBV4-2
size: .
D: .
J: TRBJ1-4

CDR3: CASSSGTPPQHF
DNA: TGTGCCAGCAGCTCCGGGACACCGCCCCAGCATTTT
V: TRBV6-2/TRBV6-3
size: .
D: .
J: TRBJ1-5

CDR3: CASSVGWRGGQNEQYF
DNA: TGTGCCAGCAGCGTAGGGTGGCGGGGGGGCCAAAACGAGCAGTACTTC
V: TRBV9
size: .
D: TRBD2
J: TRBJ2-7

CDR3: CASSLSMTQVNEQFF
DNA: TGTGCCAGCAGCTTATCCATGACCCAGGTTAACGAGCAGTTCTTC
V: TRBV7-2
size: .
D: .
J: TRBJ2-1

CDR3: CASSSPGRKETQYF
DNA: TGTGCCAGCAGCTCACCAGGTCGGAAAGAGACCCAGTACTTC
V: TRBV7-8
size: .
D: .
J: TRBJ2-5

CDR3: CASSTPNRGAGEKLFF
DNA: TGTGCCAGTAGTACCCCAAACAGGGGGGCAGGAGAAAAACTGTTTTTT
V: TRBV19
size: .
D: TRBD1
J: TRBJ1-4

CDR3: CASSFPSPAGTGDYGYTF
DNA: TGTGCCAGCAGCTTTCCCTCCCCCGCCGGGACAGGGGACTATGGCTACACCTTC
V: TRBV13
size: once
D: TRBD1
J: TRBJ1-2

CDR3: CAWILRGGGPYEQYF
DNA: TGTGCCTGGATTCTCCGAGGTGGCGGTCCCTACGAGCAGTACTTC
V: TRBV30
size: once
D: .
J: TRBJ2-7

CDR3: CASSASPGSSGNTIYF
DNA: TGTGCCAGCAGTGCCTCGCCTGGGAGCTCTGGAAACACCATATATTTT
V: TRBV6-1
size: .
D: .
J: TRBJ1-3

CDR3: CASSRTGWEDTQYF
DNA: TGTGCCAGCAGCCGGACAGGGTGGGAAGATACGCAGTATTTT
V: TRBV7-2
size: .
D: TRBD1
J: TRBJ2-3

CDR3: CASRSTGPEEQYF
DNA: TGTGCCAGCAGATCGACAGGGCCCGAAGAGCAGTACTTC
V: TRBV6-5
size: .
D: TRBD1
J: TRBJ2-7

CDR3: CASSPGTAPYEQYF
DNA: TGTGCCAGCAGCCCCGGGACAGCACCCTACGAGCAGTACTTC
V: TRBV11-3
size: few
D: TRBD1
J: TRBJ2-7

CDR3: CASNFGTVRNTIYF
DNA: TGTGCCAGCAACTTCGGGACAGTACGAAACACCATATATTTT
V: TRBV7-8
size: .
D: TRBD1
J: TRBJ1-3

CDR3: CASSSRQAGDGGYTF
DNA: TGTGCCAGCAGTTCCCGACAGGCCGGCGATGGTGGCTACACCTTC
V: TRBV28
size: .
D: .
J: TRBJ1-2

CDR3: CASSRDNFIRELFF
DNA: TGCGCCAGCAGCCGGGACAATTTTATCCGGGAGCTGTTTTTT
V: TRBV5-1
size: .
D: .
J: TRBJ2-2

CDR3: CASSQDRASRGTQYF
DNA: TGTGCCAGCAGCCAAGACCGGGCATCCAGGGGGACCCAGTACTTC
V: TRBV3-1/TRBV3-2
size: .
D: .
J: TRBJ2-5

CDR3: CASSEVRRSYNSPLHF
DNA: TGCGCCAGCAGTGAGGTACGTCGGTCCTATAATTCACCCCTCCACTTT
V: TRBV10-1
size: .
D: .
J: TRBJ1-6

CDR3: CAISDTPQGFDEQFF
DNA: TGTGCCATCAGTGATACTCCACAGGGTTTTGATGAGCAGTTCTTC
V: TRBV10-3
size: .
D: .
J: TRBJ2-1

CDR3: CASSRTGVSSSYNEQFF
DNA: TGTGCCAGCTCTCGGACAGGGGTCTCAAGCTCCTACAATGAGCAGTTCTTC
V: TRBV18
size: .
D: TRBD1
J: TRBJ2-1

CDR3: CASSIQGSRGYTF
DNA: TGTGCCAGCAGCATCCAGGGGTCCCGCGGCTACACCTTC
V: TRBV11-2
size: once
D: .
J: TRBJ1-2

CDR3: CASSKRVGTSGGGTDTQYF
DNA: TGTGCCAGCAGCAAGAGGGTCGGGACTAGCGGGGGGGGCACAGATACGCAGTATTTT
V: TRBV21-1
size: .
D: .
J: TRBJ2-3

CDR3: CASSGNRGYVYGYTF
DNA: TGTGCCAGCAGCGGGAACCGAGGGTATGTCTATGGCTACACCTTC
V: TRBV2
size: once
D: .
J: TRBJ1-2

CDR3: CASSLSDTFTDTQYF
DNA: TGTGCCAGCAGTTTAAGCGATACCTTCACAGATACGCAGTATTTT
V: TRBV27
size: .
D: .
J: TRBJ2-3

CDR3: CASSAGQGGNTEAFF
DNA: TGTGCCAGCAGCGCGGGACAGGGGGGGAACACTGAAGCTTTCTTT
V: TRBV9
size: once
D: TRBD1
J: TRBJ1-1

CDR3: CASSFRARQAIYGYTF
DNA: TGTGCCAGCAGTTTCCGTGCCAGACAGGCCATCTATGGCTACACCTTC
V: TRBV27
size: once
D: .
J: TRBJ1-2

CDR3: CASSREVDGYTF
DNA: TGTGCCAGCAGTCGCGAGGTCGATGGCTACACCTTC
V: TRBV2
size: .
D: .
J: TRBJ1-2

CDR3: CASSSTSGTYEQYF
DNA: TGTGCCAGCAGCTCGACTAGCGGGACCTACGAGCAGTACTTC
V: TRBV7-2
size: .
D: TRBD2
J: TRBJ2-7

CDR3: CASSYRGTGGDEQYF
DNA: TGTGCCAGCAGTTACAGGGGGACAGGGGGGGACGAGCAGTACTTC
V: TRBV6-5
size: .
D: TRBD1
J: TRBJ2-7